The clone carrying this T cell receptor (beta chain) appeared a single time. The data were taken from a study of identifying expanded T cells in peripheral blood. Only in-frame clones appear in the TCRdb table, and some are missing; sequencing was by immunoSEQ multiplex PCR. The table lists some 76,000 clones, about 90% of them singletons. Deletions cut 1 base from V and 1 base from J, with 10 bases between. Germline V gene sequence: CDR1 KGHSH, CDR2 LQKENI. This CDR3 spans 15 amino acids. The V and J genes are TRBV18 and TRBJ2-5; the D is unclear. The source is a person aged 18 to 75 in good health. Sequencing was done on a sample of blood. The CDR3 DNA reads as TGTGCCAGCTCACCACGGTCGCAGGTCCAAGAGACCCAGTACTTC. Encoded protein: CASSPRSQVQETQYF.